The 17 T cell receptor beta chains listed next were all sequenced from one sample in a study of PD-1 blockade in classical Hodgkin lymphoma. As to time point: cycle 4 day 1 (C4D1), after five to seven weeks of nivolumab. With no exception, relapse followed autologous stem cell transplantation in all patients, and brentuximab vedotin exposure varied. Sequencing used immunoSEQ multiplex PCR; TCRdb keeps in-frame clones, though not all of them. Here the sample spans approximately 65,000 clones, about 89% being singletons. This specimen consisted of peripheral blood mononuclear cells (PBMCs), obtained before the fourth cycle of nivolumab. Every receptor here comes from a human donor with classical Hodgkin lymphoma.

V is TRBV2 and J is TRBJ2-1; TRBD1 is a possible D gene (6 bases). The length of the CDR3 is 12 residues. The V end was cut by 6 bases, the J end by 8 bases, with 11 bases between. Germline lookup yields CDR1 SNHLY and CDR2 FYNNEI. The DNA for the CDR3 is TGTGCCAGCAGCCTACAGGGCGATGAGCAGTTCTTC. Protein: CASSLQGDEQFF. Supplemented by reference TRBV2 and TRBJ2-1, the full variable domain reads EPEVTQTPSHQVTQMGQEVILRCVPISNHLYFYWYRQILGQKVEFLVSFYNNEISEKSEIFDDQFSVERPDGSNFTLKIRSTKLEDSAMYFCASSLQGDEQFFGPGTRLTVL.

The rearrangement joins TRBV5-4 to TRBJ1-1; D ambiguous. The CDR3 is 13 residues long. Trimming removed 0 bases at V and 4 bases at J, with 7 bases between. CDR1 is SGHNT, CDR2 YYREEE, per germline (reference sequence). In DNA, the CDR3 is TGTGCCAGCAGCTTGGTGGGTCTCACTGAAGCTTTCTTT. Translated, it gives CASSLVGLTEAFF.

The CDR3 reads CSAPGAHTDTQYF. The CDR3 DNA follows: TGCAGCGCCCCCGGGGCCCACACAGATACGCAGTATTTT. The chain couples TRBV29-1 to TRBJ2-3, with D perhaps TRBD1 or TRBD2 (5 bases each). CDR1 is SQVTM and CDR2 is ANQGSEA in the germline V gene. V lost 7 bases to trimming and J lost 2 bases, with 13 bases between them. The CDR3 is 13 residues long.

DNA of the CDR3: TGTGCCAGCGCGCAGGGTATCCACAATGAGCAGTTCTTC. Translated: CASAQGIHNEQFF. The gene calls are TRBV7-3 and TRBJ2-1, with D possibly being TRBD1 (5 bases). Deletions cut 8 bases from V and 5 bases from J, with 13 bases between. Germline V gene data show CDR1 as SGHTA and CDR2 as FQGTGA. The CDR3 is 13 amino acids.

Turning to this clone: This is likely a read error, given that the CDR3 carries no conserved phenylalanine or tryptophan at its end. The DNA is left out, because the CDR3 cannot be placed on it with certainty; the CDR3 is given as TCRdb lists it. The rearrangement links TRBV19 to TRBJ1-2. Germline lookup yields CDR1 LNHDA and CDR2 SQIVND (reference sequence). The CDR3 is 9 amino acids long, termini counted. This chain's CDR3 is CASKEDEGS.

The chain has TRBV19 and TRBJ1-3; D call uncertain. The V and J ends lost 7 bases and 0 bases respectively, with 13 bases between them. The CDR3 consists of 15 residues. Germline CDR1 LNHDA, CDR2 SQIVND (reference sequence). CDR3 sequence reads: CASKIGAVSGNTIYF. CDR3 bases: TGTGCCAGTAAAATAGGAGCAGTCTCTGGAAACACCATATATTTT.

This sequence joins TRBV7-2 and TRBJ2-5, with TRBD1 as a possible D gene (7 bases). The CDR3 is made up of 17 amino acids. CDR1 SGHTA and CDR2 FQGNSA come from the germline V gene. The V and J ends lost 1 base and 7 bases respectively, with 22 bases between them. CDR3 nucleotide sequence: TGTGCCAGCAGCTTAGGCTCGGATCCTGCAGGGGGGACGACCCAGTACTTC. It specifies CASSLGSDPAGGTTQYF.

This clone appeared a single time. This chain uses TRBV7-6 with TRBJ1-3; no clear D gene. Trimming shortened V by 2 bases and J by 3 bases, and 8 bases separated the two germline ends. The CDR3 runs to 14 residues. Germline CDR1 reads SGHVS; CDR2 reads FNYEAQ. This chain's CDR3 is CASSLNRNGNTIYF. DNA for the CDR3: TGTGCCAGCAGCTTAAACCGAAATGGAAACACCATATATTTT.

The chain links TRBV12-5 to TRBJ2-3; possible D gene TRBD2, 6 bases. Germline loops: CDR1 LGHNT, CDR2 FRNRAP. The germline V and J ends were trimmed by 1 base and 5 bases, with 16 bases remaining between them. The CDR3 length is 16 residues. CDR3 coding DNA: TGTGCTAGTGGTTTGGGAGTTGGGGGGTTTAGAGATACGCAGTATTTT. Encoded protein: CASGLGVGGFRDTQYF.

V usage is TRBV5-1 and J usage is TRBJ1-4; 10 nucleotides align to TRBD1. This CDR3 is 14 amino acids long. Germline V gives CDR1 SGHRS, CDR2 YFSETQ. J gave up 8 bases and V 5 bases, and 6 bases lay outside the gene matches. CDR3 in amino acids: CASRPGTGEEKLFF. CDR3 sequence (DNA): TGCGCCAGCAGACCTGGGACAGGGGAAGAAAAACTGTTTTTT.

The CDR3 loop is CAISAGRILMNTEAFF. Here the CDR3 DNA reads TGTGCCATCAGTGCGGGACGGATTCTAATGAACACTGAAGCTTTCTTT. This chain joins TRBV10-3 and TRBJ1-1; D is perhaps TRBD1 (5 bases). The V end was cut by 4 bases, the J end by 0 bases, with 15 bases between. Germline V lookup: CDR1 ENHRY, CDR2 SYGVKD. The CDR3 length is 16 residues.

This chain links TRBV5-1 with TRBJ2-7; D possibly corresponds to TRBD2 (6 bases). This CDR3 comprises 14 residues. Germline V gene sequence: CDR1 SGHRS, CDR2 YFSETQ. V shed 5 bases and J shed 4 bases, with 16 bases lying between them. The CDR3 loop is CASREGSGAYEQYF. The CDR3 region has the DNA TGCGCCAGCAGGGAGGGGAGCGGTGCTTACGAGCAGTACTTC.

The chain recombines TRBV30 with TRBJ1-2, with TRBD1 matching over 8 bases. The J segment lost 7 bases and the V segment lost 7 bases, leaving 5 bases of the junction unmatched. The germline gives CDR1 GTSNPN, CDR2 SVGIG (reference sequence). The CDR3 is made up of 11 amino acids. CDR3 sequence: CASTGVSGYTF. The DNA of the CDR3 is TGTGCCTCGACAGGGGTGAGTGGCTACACCTTC.

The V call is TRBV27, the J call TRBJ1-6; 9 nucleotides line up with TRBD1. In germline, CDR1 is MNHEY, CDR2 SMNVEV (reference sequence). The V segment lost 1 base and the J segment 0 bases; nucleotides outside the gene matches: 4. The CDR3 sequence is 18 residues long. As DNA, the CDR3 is TGTGCCAGCAGTTTATTTCGGGACAGGGCCTCCTATAATTCACCCCTCCACTTT. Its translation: CASSLFRDRASYNSPLHF.

The CDR3 bases are TGTGCCAGCGGCAGGGAAGTAGGTTCACCCCTCCACTTT. Translation: CASGREVGSPLHF. This chain connects TRBV27 to TRBJ1-6; possibly TRBD1 for D (5 bases). The CDR3 has 13 residues. Trimming pared 8 bases from V and 9 bases from J, leaving 14 bases between. Germline V gene data show CDR1 as MNHEY and CDR2 as SMNVEV (reference sequence).

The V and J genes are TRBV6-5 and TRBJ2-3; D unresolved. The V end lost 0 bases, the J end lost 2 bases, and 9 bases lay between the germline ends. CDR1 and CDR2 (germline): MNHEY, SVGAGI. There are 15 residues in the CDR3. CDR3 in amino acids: CASSYSPYITDTQYF. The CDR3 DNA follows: TGTGCCAGCAGTTACTCCCCCTACATCACAGATACGCAGTATTTT.

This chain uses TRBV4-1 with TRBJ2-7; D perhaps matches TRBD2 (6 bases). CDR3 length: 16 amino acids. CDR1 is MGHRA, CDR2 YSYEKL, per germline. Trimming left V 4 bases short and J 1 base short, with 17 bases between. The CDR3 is CASSRLGSQRSYEQYF. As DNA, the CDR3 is TGCGCCAGCAGCCGCCTCGGGAGTCAAAGGTCCTACGAGCAGTACTTC.